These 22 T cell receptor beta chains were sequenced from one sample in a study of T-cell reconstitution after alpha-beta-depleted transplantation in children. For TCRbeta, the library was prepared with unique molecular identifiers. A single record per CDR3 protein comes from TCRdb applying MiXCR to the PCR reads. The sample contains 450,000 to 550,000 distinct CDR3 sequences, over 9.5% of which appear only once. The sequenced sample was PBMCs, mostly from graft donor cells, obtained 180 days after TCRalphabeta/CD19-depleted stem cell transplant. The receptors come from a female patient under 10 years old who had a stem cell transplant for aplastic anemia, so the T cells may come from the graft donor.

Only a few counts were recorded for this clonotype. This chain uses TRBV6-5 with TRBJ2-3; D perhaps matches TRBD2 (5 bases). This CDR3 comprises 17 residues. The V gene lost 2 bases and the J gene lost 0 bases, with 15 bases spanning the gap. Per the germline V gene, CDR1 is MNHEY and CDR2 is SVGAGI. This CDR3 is CASSYGVGSGSTDTQYF. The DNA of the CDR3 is TGTGCCAGCAGTTACGGAGTAGGAAGCGGTAGCACAGATACGCAGTATTTT.

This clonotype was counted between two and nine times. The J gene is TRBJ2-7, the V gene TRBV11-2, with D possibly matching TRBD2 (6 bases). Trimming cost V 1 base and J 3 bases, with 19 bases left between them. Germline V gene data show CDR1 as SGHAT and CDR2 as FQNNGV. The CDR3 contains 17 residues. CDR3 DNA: TGTGCCAGCAGCTTAGTCCGGTTTGGGGGACTGAACTACGAGCAGTACTTC. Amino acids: CASSLVRFGGLNYEQYF.

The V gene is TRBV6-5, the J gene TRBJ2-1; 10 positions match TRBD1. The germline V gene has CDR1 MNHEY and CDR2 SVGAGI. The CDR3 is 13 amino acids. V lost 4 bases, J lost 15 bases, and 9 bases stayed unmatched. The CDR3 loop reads CASSSAVGQGWFF. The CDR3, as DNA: TGTGCCAGCAGTTCTGCCGTGGGACAGGGGTGGTTCTTC.

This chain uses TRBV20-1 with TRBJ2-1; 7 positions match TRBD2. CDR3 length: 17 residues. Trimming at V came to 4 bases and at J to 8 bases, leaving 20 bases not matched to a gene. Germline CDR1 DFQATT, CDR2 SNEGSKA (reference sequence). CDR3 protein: CSATPFRGGPMFHEQFF. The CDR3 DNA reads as TGCAGTGCTACACCTTTTCGGGGAGGGCCTATGTTTCATGAGCAGTTCTTC.

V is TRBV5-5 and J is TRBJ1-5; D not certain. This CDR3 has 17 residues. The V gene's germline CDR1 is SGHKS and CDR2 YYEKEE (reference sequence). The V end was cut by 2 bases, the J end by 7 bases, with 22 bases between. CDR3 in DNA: TGTGCCAGCAGCTTATCCTTCCCTTGGGCGTCCGCCCAGCCCCAGCATTTT. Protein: CASSLSFPWASAQPQHF.

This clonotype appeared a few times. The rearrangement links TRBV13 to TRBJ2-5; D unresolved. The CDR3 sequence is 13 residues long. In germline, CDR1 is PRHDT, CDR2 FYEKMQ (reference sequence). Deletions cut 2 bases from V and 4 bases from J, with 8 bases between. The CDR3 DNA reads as TGTGCCAGCAGCTTATTCCAGTTAGAGACCCAGTACTTC. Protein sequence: CASSLFQLETQYF.

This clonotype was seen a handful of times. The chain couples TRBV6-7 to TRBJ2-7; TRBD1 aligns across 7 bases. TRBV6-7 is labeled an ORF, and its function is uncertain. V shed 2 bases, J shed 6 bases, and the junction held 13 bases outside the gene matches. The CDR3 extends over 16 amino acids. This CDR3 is CASSYTRDSLSGEQYF. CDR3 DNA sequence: TGTGCCAGCAGTTACACCCGGGACAGTCTGTCTGGCGAGCAGTACTTC.

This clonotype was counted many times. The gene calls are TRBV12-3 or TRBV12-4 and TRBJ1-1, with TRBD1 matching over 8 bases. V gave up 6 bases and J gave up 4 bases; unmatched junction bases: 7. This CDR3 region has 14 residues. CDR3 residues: CASSLGRGPTEAFF. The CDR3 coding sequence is TGTGCCAGCAGCCTTGGCAGGGGGCCCACTGAAGCTTTCTTT.

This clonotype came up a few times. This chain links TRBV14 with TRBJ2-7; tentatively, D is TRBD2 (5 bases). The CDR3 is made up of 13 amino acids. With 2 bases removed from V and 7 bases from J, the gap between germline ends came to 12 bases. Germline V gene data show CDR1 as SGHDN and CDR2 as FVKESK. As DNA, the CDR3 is TGTGCCAGCAGCCAACTTGGACTTGGGGAGCAGTACGTC. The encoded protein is CASSQLGLGEQYV.

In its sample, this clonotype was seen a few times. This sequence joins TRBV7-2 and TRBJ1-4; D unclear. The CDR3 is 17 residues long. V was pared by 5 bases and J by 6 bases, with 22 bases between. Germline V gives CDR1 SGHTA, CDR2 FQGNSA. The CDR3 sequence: CASSPRIPPAHYEKLFF. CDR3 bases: TGTGCCAGCAGCCCCCGCATCCCTCCTGCCCACTATGAAAAACTGTTTTTT. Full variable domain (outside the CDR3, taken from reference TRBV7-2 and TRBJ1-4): GAGVSQSPSNKVTEKGKDVELRCDPISGHTALYWYRQSLGQGLEFLIYFQGNSAPDKSGLPSDRFSAERTGGSVSTLTIQRTQQEDSAVYLCASSPRIPPAHYEKLFFGSGTQLSVL.

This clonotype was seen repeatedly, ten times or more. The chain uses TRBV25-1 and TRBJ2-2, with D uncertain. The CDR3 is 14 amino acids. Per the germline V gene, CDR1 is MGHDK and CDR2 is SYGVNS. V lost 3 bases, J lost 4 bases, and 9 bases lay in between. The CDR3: CASSDTLGTGELFF. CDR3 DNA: TGTGCCAGCAGTGACACCCTCGGCACCGGGGAGCTGTTTTTT.

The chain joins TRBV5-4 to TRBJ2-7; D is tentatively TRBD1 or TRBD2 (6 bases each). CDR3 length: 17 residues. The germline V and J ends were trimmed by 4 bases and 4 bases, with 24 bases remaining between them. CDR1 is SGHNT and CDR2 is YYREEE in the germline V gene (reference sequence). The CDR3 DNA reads TGTGCCAGCAGCCCCCGTGGGGGGCCAGGTCTAGCTTACGAGCAGTACGTC. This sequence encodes CASSPRGGPGLAYEQYV.

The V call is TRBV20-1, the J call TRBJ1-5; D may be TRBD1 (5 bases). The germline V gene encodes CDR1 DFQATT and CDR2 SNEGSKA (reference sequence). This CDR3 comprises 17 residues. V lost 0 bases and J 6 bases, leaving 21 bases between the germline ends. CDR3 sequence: CSARDVMGVGVVQPQHF. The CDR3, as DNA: TGCAGTGCTAGAGACGTCATGGGGGTGGGTGTAGTTCAGCCCCAGCATTTT.

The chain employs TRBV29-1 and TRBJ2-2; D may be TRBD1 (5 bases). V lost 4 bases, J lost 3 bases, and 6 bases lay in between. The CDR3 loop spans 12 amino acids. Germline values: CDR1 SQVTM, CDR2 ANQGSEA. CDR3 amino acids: CSVVGDTGELFF. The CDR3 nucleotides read TGCAGCGTTGTAGGGGACACCGGGGAGCTGTTTTTT.

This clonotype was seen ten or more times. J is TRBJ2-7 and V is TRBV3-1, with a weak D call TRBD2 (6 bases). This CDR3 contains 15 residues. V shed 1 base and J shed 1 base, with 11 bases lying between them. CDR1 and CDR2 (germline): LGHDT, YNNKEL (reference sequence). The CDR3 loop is CASSQGGTPSYEQYF. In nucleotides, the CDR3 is TGTGCCAGCAGCCAAGGTGGGACTCCGTCCTACGAGCAGTACTTC.

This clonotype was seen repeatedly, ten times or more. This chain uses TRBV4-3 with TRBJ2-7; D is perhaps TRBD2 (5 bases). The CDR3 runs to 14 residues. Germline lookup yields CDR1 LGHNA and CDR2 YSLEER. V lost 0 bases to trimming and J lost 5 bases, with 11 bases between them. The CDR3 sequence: CASSQDVRGHEQYV. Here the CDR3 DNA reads TGCGCCAGCAGCCAAGATGTTCGGGGTCACGAGCAGTACGTC.

The CDR3: CSASAPGTSGRADVQFF. CDR3 nucleotides: TGCAGTGCTAGTGCCCCGGGGACTAGCGGGAGGGCCGATGTGCAGTTCTTC. This chain connects TRBV20-1 to TRBJ2-1, with 16 bases lining up with TRBD2. V was clipped by 3 bases and J by 12 bases; unmatched bases: 14. Germline V gene lookup returns CDR1 DFQATT and CDR2 SNEGSKA (reference sequence). The CDR3 sequence is 17 residues long.

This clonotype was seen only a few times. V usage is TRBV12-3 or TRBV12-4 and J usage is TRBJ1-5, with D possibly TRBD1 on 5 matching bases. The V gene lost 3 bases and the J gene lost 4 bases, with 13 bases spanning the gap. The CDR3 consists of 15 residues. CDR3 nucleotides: TGTGCCAGCAGTTTGGGGCCGCGTTTTAATCAGCCCCAGCATTTT. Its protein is CASSLGPRFNQPQHF.

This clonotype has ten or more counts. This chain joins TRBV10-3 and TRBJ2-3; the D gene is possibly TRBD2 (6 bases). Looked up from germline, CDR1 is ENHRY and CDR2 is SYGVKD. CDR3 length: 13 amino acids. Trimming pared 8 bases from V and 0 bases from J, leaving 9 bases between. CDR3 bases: TGTGCCATCGGGGGGATAAGCACAGATACGCAGTATTTT. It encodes CAIGGISTDTQYF.

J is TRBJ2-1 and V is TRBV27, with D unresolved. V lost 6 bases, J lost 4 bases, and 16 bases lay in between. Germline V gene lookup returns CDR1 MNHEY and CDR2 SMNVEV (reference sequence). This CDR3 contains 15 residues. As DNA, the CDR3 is TGTGCCAGCAGACTCCCGGATGGCGCTTACAATGAGCAGTTCTTC. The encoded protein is CASRLPDGAYNEQFF.

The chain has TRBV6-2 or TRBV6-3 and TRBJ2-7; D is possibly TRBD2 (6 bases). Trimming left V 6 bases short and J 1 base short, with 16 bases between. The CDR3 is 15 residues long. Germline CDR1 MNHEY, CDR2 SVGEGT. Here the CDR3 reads CASRQDGTGSYEQYF. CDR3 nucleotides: TGTGCCAGCAGGCAAGACGGGACTGGTTCCTACGAGCAGTACTTC.

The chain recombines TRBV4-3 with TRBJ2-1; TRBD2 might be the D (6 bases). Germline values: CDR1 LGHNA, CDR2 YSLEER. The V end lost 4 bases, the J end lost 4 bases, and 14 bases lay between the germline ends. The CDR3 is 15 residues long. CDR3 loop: CASSRTGRGYNEQFF. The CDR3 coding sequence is TGCGCCAGCAGCCGTACCGGGAGAGGTTACAATGAGCAGTTCTTC.